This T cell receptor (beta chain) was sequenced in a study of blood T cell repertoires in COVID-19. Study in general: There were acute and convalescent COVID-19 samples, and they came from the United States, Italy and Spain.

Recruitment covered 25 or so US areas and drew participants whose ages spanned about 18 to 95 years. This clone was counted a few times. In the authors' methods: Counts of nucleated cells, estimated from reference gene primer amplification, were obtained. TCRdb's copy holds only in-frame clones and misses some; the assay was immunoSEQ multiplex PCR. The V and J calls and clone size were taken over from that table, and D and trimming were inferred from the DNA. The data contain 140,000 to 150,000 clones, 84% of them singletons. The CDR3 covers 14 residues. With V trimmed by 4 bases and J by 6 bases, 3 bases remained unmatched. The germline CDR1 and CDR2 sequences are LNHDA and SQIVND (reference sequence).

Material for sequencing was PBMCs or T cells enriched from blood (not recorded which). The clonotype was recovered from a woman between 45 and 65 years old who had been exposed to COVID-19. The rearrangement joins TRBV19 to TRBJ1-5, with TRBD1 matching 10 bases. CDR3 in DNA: TGTGCCAGTAGTACGCGGACAGGGGGTCAGCCCCAGCATTTT. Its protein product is CASSTRTGGQPQHF.